Listed below are T cell receptor beta chains from one sample, sequenced in a study of cytomegalovirus exposure and HLA in healthy donors. TCRdb keeps only in-frame clones here, not all; method: immunoSEQ multiplex PCR. The sample is made up of about 46,000 clones, and the top ten hold about 1.1% of it. The sequencing sample was made of PBMCs. Every receptor here comes from a middle-aged woman in good health and CMV-seronegative. Both conserved end residues are part of each CDR3.

V gene: TRBV29-1
CDR3 protein: CSVDRDRVDNEQFF

V gene: TRBV6-6
CDR3 protein: CASSDATGRNEQYF

V gene: TRBV6-5
CDR3 protein: CASSYGRADEQYF

V gene: TRBV19
CDR3 protein: CASSTAAGGRYGYTF

V gene: TRBV30
CDR3 protein: CAGSSDNEQFF

V gene: TRBV6-1
CDR3 protein: CASSEAGVSNQPQHF

V gene: TRBV19
CDR3 protein: CASSIINRGNQPQHF

V gene: TRBV5-4
CDR3 protein: CASSLDGLAGAETQYF

V gene: TRBV4-1
CDR3 protein: CASSPIAGEETQYF

V gene: TRBV4-3
CDR3 protein: CASSPVMTGYVTGELFF

V gene: TRBV6-6
CDR3 protein: CASRQLKREGPQHF

V gene: TRBV7-3
CDR3 protein: CASSPSGELFF

V gene: TRBV11-2
CDR3 protein: CASSLGLGGHQPQHF

V gene: TRBV25-1
CDR3 protein: CASSTRAAAYEQYF

V gene: TRBV5-1
CDR3 protein: CASSLGGNQETQYF

V gene: TRBV9
CDR3 protein: CASSLEGDRHNQPQHF

V gene: TRBV11-2
CDR3 protein: CASRSTGFYEQYF

V gene: TRBV5-5
CDR3 protein: CASSLYLPTGHGANQPQHF

V gene: TRBV28
CDR3 protein: CASRDGTGRFPEQYF

V gene: TRBV9
CDR3 protein: CASSVGAGNIQYF

V gene: TRBV18
CDR3 protein: CASSLAQNYEQYF

V gene: TRBV28
CDR3 protein: CASSYGEGRGGYGYTF

V gene: TRBV29-1
CDR3 protein: CSVVSGQFYEQYF

V gene: TRBV7-3
CDR3 protein: CASSSGTSDETQYF

V gene: TRBV25-1
CDR3 protein: CASSRLAGTYNEQFF

V gene: TRBV28
CDR3 protein: CASSQRQGPHEKLFF

V gene: TRBV23-1
CDR3 protein: CASSPRSGNTIYF

V gene: TRBV28
CDR3 protein: CASSLVRGGELFF

V gene: TRBV28
CDR3 protein: CASSLPQENTGELFF

V gene: TRBV7-9
CDR3 protein: CASSIPPGTGITYNEQFF

V gene: TRBV11-2
CDR3 protein: CASSLGGPNTEAFF

V gene: TRBV28
CDR3 protein: CASTPRGPYEQYF

V gene: TRBV18
CDR3 protein: CASSQGGELNTEAFF

V gene: TRBV19
CDR3 protein: CASSALDRAQETQYF

V gene: TRBV6-5
CDR3 protein: CASSYGAGDQETQYF

V gene: TRBV25-1
CDR3 protein: CASSGGLAGYDNEQFF

V gene: TRBV30
CDR3 protein: CASGQSETQYF